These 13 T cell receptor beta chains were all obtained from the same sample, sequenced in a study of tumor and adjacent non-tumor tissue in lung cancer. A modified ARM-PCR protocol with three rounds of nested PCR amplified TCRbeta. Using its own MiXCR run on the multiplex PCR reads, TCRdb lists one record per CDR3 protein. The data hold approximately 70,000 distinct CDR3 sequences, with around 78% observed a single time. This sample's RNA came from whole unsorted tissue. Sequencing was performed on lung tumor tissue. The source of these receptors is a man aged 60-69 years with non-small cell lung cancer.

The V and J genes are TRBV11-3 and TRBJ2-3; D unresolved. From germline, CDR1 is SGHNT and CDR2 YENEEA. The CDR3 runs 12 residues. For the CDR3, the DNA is TGTGCTAGCTGCCTCCACACAGATACGCAGTATTTT. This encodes CASCLHTDTQYF.

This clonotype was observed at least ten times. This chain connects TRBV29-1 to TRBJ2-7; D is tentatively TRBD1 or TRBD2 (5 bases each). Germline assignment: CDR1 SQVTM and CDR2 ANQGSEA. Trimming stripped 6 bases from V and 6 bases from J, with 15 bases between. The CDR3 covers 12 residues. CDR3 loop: CSVRDQGAEQYF. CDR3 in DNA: TGCAGCGTCCGGGACCAAGGTGCCGAGCAGTACTTC.

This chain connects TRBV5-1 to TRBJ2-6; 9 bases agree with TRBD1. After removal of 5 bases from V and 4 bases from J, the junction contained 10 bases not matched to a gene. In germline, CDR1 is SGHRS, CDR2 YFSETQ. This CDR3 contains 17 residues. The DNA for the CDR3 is TGCGCCAGCAGGACCACCGGGACAGGGACCGGGGCCAACGTCCTGACTTTC. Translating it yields CASRTTGTGTGANVLTF.

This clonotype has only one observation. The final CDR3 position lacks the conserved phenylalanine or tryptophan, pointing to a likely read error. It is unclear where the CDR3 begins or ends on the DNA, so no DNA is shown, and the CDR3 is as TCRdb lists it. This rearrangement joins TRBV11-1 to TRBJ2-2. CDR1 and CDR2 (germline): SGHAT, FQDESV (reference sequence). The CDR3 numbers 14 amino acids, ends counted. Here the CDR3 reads CASSYTNGTGGLLS.

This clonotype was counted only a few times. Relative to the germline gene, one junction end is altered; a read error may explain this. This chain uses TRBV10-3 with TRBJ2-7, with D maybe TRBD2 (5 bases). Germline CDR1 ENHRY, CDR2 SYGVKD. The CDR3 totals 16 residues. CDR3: CASEGWVGRWVCEQYF. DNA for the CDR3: TGTGCCTCAGAGGGCTGGGTGGGCCGGTGGGTTTGCGAGCAATACTTC.

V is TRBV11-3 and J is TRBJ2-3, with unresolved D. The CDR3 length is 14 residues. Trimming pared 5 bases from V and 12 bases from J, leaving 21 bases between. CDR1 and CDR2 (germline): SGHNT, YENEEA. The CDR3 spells CASSVRQPTATQYF. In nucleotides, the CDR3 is TGTGCCAGCAGCGTGCGTCAGCCCACAGCTACCCAGTATTTT.

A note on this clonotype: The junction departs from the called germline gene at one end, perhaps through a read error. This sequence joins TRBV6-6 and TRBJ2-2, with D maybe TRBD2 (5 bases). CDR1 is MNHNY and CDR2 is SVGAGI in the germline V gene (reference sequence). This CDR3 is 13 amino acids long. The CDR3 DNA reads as TGTGCCAGCAGTTACTCGGGGATCGGGGAGCTGTATTTT. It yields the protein CASSYSGIGELYF.

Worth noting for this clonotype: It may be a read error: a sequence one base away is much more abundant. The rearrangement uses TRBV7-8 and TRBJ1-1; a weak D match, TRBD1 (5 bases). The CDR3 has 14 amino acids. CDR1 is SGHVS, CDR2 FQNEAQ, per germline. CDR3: CASSTPKVGTESFF. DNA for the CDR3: TGTGCCAGCAGCACACCCAAGGTGGGGACTGAATCTTTCTTT.

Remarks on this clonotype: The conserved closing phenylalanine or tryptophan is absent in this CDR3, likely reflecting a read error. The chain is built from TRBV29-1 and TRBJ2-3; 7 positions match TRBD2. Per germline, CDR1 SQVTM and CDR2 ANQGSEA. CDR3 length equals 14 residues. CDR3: CSVFMTSRSDTQYL. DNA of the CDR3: TGTAGCGTTTTTATGACTAGCCGCTCAGATACGCAGTATTTA.

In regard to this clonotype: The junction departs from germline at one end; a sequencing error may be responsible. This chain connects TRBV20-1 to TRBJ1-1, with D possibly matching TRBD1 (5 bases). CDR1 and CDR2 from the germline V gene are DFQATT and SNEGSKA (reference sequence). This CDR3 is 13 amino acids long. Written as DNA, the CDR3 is TGCGGTGCTAGTCGGGAGAGGGGCACTGAAGCTTTCTTT. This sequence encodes CGASRERGTEAFF.

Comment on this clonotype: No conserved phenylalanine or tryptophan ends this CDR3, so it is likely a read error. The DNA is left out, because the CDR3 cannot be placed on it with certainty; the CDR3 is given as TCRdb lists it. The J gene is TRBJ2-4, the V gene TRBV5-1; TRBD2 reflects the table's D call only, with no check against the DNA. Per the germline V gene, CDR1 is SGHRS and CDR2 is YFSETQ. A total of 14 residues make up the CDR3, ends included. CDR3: CASSIAGVQNIEYL.

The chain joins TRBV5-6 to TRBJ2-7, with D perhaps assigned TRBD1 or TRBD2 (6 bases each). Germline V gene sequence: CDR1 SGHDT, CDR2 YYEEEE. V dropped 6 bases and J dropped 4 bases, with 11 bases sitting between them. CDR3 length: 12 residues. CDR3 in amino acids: CASTGGTYEQYF. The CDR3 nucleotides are TGTGCCAGCACCGGCGGGACATACGAGCAGTACTTC.

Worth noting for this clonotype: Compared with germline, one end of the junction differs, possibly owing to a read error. The CDR3 DNA sequence: TGCAGTGCTAGGGAAAGACCTGACGAGCAATACTTC. This sequence encodes CSARERPDEQYF. This chain links TRBV20-1 with TRBJ2-7, with no clear D. Germline CDR1 DFQATT, CDR2 SNEGSKA (reference sequence). The CDR3 is made up of 12 amino acids.